This TCR beta chain is drawn from a study of blood T cells in healthy people across ages. Findings and limits, study-wide: More naive CD4+ cells and higher diversity were found in long-lived than in aged donors. Diversity was estimated from one million T cells, and these estimates were considered underestimates. Shifts in expanded clonotypes may have been confounded by donor CMV status, which was unknown.

Primed by a sample-barcoded 5' primer and a J-beta primer mix, a second PCR proceeded for 7 to 11 cycles. One entry per CDR3 protein results from TCRdb running MiXCR on the 5' RACE reads. The sample yields about 590,000 distinct CDR3 sequences, roughly 31% seen once. Isolation yielded PBMCs, at least 6 million per sample, in every case. To note about this clonotype: Its antigen is unknown.

The sequence came from an elderly woman in good health. The specimen was blood.

CDR3 protein: CASSFASGSNEQFF. In DNA, the CDR3 is TGTGCCAGCAGTTTCGCTAGCGGGTCCAATGAGCAGTTCTTC. The rearrangement links TRBV12-3 or TRBV12-4 to TRBJ2-1, with 8 bases identical to TRBD2. The trim removed 3 bases at V and 6 bases at J, leaving 4 bases unmatched. This CDR3 spans 14 amino acids.